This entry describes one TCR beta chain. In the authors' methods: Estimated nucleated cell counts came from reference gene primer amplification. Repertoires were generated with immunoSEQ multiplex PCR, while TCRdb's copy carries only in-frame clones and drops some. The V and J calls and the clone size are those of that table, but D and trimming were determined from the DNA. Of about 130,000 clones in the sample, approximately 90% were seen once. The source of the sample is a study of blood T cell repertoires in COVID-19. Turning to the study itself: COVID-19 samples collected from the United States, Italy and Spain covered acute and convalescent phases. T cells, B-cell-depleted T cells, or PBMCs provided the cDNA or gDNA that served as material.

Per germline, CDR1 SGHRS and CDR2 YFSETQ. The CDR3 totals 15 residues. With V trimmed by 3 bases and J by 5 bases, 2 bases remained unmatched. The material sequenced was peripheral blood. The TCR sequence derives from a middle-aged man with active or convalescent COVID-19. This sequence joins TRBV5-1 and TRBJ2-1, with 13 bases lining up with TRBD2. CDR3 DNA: TGCGCCAGCAGCTCCGGGACTAGCGGGAACAATGAGCAGTTCTTC. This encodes CASSSGTSGNNEQFF.